This TCR beta chain was sequenced in a study of human thymus T cells (dated by TCRdb to about 2020). Describing the broader study: The study characterized TCR alpha and beta repertoires from fewer than ten infant thymus samples and a few related peripheral blood samples. Donor ages ranged from roughly 6 to 250 days, and the cohort comprised more than 5 male and two female infants.

Study-wide conclusions, independent of this receptor: Usage of V and J gene segments appeared to be biased in both the thymic and the peripheral blood repertoires. Highly overlapping thymic TCR repertoires among unrelated individuals were reported in the related research. On average, thymus samples yielded about 810,000 unique TCRB clonotypes, whereas blood samples yielded about 84,000.

V loses 5 bases of germline sequence and J loses 2 bases, and the interval between the two ends is 16 bases. Taken from cysteine to phenylalanine, the CDR3 has 16 residues. Only the CDR3 part of the read is kept: 48 bases, read in frame from the first base. From the germline V gene (reference sequence), CDR1 is SEHNR and CDR2 is FQNEAQ. Using the immunoSEQ multiplex PCR assay, the TCRB and TCRAD loci were amplified from a standardized quantity of quality-controlled genomic DNA. The amplicons spanned the V(D)J region and were long enough to cover the CDR3 and allow V and J genes to be identified. Amplicon sequencing was performed on an Illumina platform through the commercial immunoSEQ service. The paper's data handling went like this. Primer bias and sequencing errors were corrected as previously described, and TCRAD and TCRB definitions were based on the IMGT database. Repertoires were analysed with immunoSEQ Analyzer 3.0 and VDJTools, covering basic statistics, V/J segment usage, diversity estimates, rarefaction and pairwise overlap. Diversity was estimated using the Chao1, ChaoE, Efron-Thisted, Shannon and inverse Simpson indices, and was also estimated on datasets down-sampled to the size of the smallest sample. Repertoire overlap used strict matching of CDR3 nucleotide sequence, V gene and J gene, with Jaccard-based multidimensional scaling clustering. Sourced from immuneACCESS, this table was stored by TCRdb with only in-frame sequences that have V and J called. A share of the clones is absent; for the studies checked, an unresolved V gene accounts for under half, and the remainder has no known explanation. V, J and clone size reflect that table, while D and trimming were determined from the DNA. For this sample there are some 120,000 clones; approximately 96% appear just once. Around 0.025% of the sample is held by the ten biggest clonotypes.

As for this clone: The clone's antigen remains unknown. No base-level quality is on record; no much larger clone is a single base apart.

The thymus tissue came from surgical resects taken out during corrective cardiac surgery. In Finland, the donors were immunologically healthy infants who were having open corrective cardiac surgery for congenital heart defects. After being mechanically released from the tissue, thymocytes were kept at -70 degrees C in pellets of about 10-33 million cells. Genomic DNA was extracted from frozen cell pellets with a QIAsymphony instrument. The sequence came from a boy under three years old with a congenital heart defect but otherwise immunologically healthy. The specimen was thymus tissue. The chain was built from TRBV7-9 and TRBJ2-1; TRBD1 is perhaps the D gene, given 6 matching bases. The CDR3 protein sequence reads: CASSQQGPGPYNEQFF. The DNA sequence is TGTGCCAGCAGCCAACAGGGCCCTGGCCCCTACAATGAGCAGTTCTTC.